This TCR beta chain stems from a study of blood T cells in healthy people across ages. Whole-study findings and limits: Naive CD4+ cell counts and diversity both ran higher in long-lived than in aged donors.

Alongside a J-beta primer mix, a sample-barcoded 5' primer served in a second PCR lasting roughly 6 to 11 cycles. Paired-end reads containing CDR3 totaled no fewer than 2.5 million for each sample. TCRdb re-derived calls from the 5' RACE reads in MiXCR, one entry per CDR3 protein. The sample consists of around 1,700,000 distinct CDR3 sequences, over 25% of them appearing once. Ten or more counts support this clonotype. Antigen specificity is unknown. There are 12 residues in the CDR3. The germline V and J ends were trimmed by 6 bases and 0 bases, with 7 bases remaining between them. Germline CDR1 reads SQVTM; CDR2 reads ANQGSEA.

Sequencing was carried out using blood. This chain connects TRBV29-1 to TRBJ2-3, with D hard to call. The clonotype originates from a woman between 25 and 40 years old in good health. CDR3 sequence (DNA): TGCAGCGTAACGGACAGCACAGATACGCAGTATTTT. This codes for CSVTDSTDTQYF.